Below are 27 T cell receptor beta chains sequenced from a single sample in a study of blood T cell repertoires in COVID-19. Clones were read by immunoSEQ multiplex PCR, and TCRdb kept only the in-frame ones, dropping some. The sample includes 250,000 to 300,000 clones, approximately 86% of them seen just once. Sequencing was performed on peripheral blood. The origin of the receptors is a man between 18 and 29 years old with active or convalescent COVID-19.

The rearrangement joins TRBV3-1 (or the pseudogene TRBV3-2) to TRBJ1-1, with no clear D. There are 13 residues in the CDR3. Trimming took off 4 bases at V and 6 bases at J, with 12 bases between the two ends. Germline V gene sequence: CDR1 LGHDT, CDR2 YNNKEL (reference sequence). The CDR3 DNA sequence: TGTGCCAGCAGCCGGCAGGACTTAGCTGAAGCTTTCTTT. As protein: CASSRQDLAEAFF.

This chain uses TRBV29-1 with TRBJ2-5; D is unresolved. The CDR3 is made up of 13 amino acids. Germline-derived CDR1 and CDR2 are SQVTM and ANQGSEA. Trimming left V 4 bases short and J 0 bases short, with 9 bases between. CDR3 nucleotide sequence: TGCAGCGTTGCTGCGCAATACCAAGAGACCCAGTACTTC. Its translation: CSVAAQYQETQYF.

V usage is TRBV10-3 and J usage is TRBJ2-7; 7 nucleotides agree with TRBD1. The CDR3 sequence is 15 residues long. The V gene end was trimmed by 1 base and the J gene end by 1 base; junction bases not matched to a gene: 4. Germline values: CDR1 ENHRY, CDR2 SYGVKD. CDR3 residues: CAISEYRGSSYEQYF. DNA for the CDR3: TGTGCCATCAGTGAGTACAGGGGCAGTTCCTACGAGCAGTACTTC.

The chain uses TRBV5-1 and TRBJ1-2, with TRBD1 as a possible D gene (6 bases). The CDR3 loop spans 14 amino acids. The germline V and J ends were trimmed by 2 bases and 7 bases, with 15 bases remaining between them. Germline CDR1 SGHRS, CDR2 YFSETQ. CDR3 bases: TGCGCCAGCAGCTTTCGGGGGGCGCGCGGTGGCTACACCTTC. It translates to CASSFRGARGGYTF.

The CDR3 region has the DNA TGTGCCAGCAGCTTAGATGGCAGGGGCTCCTACAATGAGCAGTTCTTC. Protein sequence: CASSLDGRGSYNEQFF. The chain employs TRBV7-2 and TRBJ2-1, with a weak D call TRBD1 (6 bases). The ends were cut back, 1 base at V and 0 bases at J, with 10 bases in the middle. The CDR3 sequence is 16 residues long. CDR1 is SGHTA and CDR2 is FQGNSA in the germline V gene.

This chain connects TRBV5-6 to TRBJ2-5, with 7 positions matching TRBD1. V dropped 5 bases and J dropped 3; count of bases not matched to a gene: 7. The germline V gene encodes CDR1 SGHDT and CDR2 YYEEEE. The CDR3 loop spans 14 amino acids. This chain's CDR3 is CASSDPGQKETQYF. The DNA of the CDR3 is TGTGCCAGCAGTGATCCGGGACAGAAAGAGACCCAGTACTTC.

The chain has TRBV30 and TRBJ2-7, with 7 bases matching TRBD1. Per germline, CDR1 GTSNPN and CDR2 SVGIG (reference sequence). J gave up 6 bases and V 8 bases, and 10 bases lay outside the gene matches. There are 12 residues in the CDR3. CDR3 loop: CAGRGLAPEQYF. Written as DNA, the CDR3 is TGTGCCGGTAGGGGGCTAGCACCCGAGCAGTACTTC.

Details on this clone: The identical CDR3 is also encoded by other nucleotide sequences in the sample. V usage is TRBV5-1 and J usage is TRBJ2-2; 7 bases match TRBD1. The CDR3 covers 14 residues. CDR1 and CDR2 (germline): SGHRS, YFSETQ. Trimming removed 2 bases from V and 5 bases from J; junction bases left unmatched: 3. In DNA form, the CDR3 reads TGCGCCAGCAGCTTAGAGGGGGCAACCGGGGAGCTGTTTTTT. Protein product: CASSLEGATGELFF.

This clone was observed a single time. CDR3 protein: CASSLVRTPRNDEQYF. The CDR3, as DNA: TGCGCCAGCAGCTTGGTGCGCACCCCTCGAAATGACGAGCAGTACTTC. The chain couples TRBV5-1 to TRBJ2-7, with D unresolved. Trimming shortened V by 0 bases and J by 5 bases, and 18 bases separated the two germline ends. The CDR3 is 16 amino acids. In germline, CDR1 is SGHRS, CDR2 YFSETQ.

The V gene is TRBV2, the J gene TRBJ2-1; TRBD1 is a possible D gene (6 bases). Trimming stripped 7 bases from V and 9 bases from J, with 13 bases between. CDR1 is SNHLY, CDR2 FYNNEI, per germline. The CDR3 spans 12 residues. The CDR3 region is CASNTGFREQFF. In nucleotides, the CDR3 is TGTGCCAGCAATACAGGGTTCCGTGAGCAGTTCTTC.

V usage is TRBV7-2 and J usage is TRBJ2-3; no reliable D call. The CDR3 sequence is 15 residues long. From germline, CDR1 is SGHTA and CDR2 FQGNSA. Trimming cost V 1 base and J 0 bases, with 8 bases left between them. CDR3: CASSLDLVSTDTQYF. In DNA form, the CDR3 reads TGTGCCAGCAGCTTAGACTTGGTTAGCACAGATACGCAGTATTTT.

The J gene is TRBJ1-3, the V gene TRBV4-1; TRBD1 matches at 7 bases. This CDR3 contains 13 residues. Germline lookup yields CDR1 MGHRA and CDR2 YSYEKL. J was trimmed by 2 bases and V by 6 bases; bases with no gene match: 1. The CDR3 reads CASRQGTGNTIYF. CDR3 bases: TGCGCCAGCAGACAGGGGACTGGAAACACCATATATTTT.

This sequence joins TRBV5-5 and TRBJ2-3; possible D gene TRBD1, 6 bases. Germline V gene lookup returns CDR1 SGHKS and CDR2 YYEKEE (reference sequence). With 3 bases removed from V and 5 bases from J, the gap between germline ends came to 16 bases. The CDR3 extends over 15 amino acids. CDR3 in DNA: TGTGCCAGCAGCTCGTCACAGGGTTCGAGAGATACGCAGTATTTT. Its translation: CASSSSQGSRDTQYF.

The chain is built from TRBV5-5 and TRBJ2-5, with D possibly being TRBD2 (6 bases). With 5 bases removed from V and 4 bases from J, the gap between germline ends came to 18 bases. The CDR3 has 15 residues. CDR1 and CDR2 from the germline V gene are SGHKS and YYEKEE (reference sequence). CDR3 nucleotides: TGTGCCAGCAGACTCGATCCACGGGGAGGAGAGACCCAGTACTTC. Residues: CASRLDPRGGETQYF. The whole variable domain, remainder taken from reference TRBV5-5 and TRBJ2-5, is DAGVTQSPTHLIKTRGQQVTLRCSPISGHKSVSWYQQVLGQGPQFIFQYYEKEERGRGNFPDRFSARQFPNYSSELNVNALLLGDSALYLCASRLDPRGGETQYFGPGTRLLVL.

This chain links TRBV4-1 with TRBJ2-2; a weak D match, TRBD2 (7 bases). Trimming left V 2 bases short and J 3 bases short, with 10 bases between. The germline V gene has CDR1 MGHRA and CDR2 YSYEKL. The CDR3 is 15 residues long. CDR3 region: CASSQTGRDTGELFF. CDR3 nucleotides: TGCGCCAGCAGCCAAACAGGGAGGGACACCGGGGAGCTGTTTTTT.

The CDR3 DNA reads as TGTGCCAGCGGTCCCGGGACTAGCTCCTACAATGAGCAGTTCTTC. Residues: CASGPGTSSYNEQFF. The J gene is TRBJ2-1, the V gene TRBV25-1, with 8 bases that match TRBD2. The CDR3 extends over 15 amino acids. Germline lookup yields CDR1 MGHDK and CDR2 SYGVNS. The V gene end was trimmed by 8 bases and the J gene end by 0 bases; junction bases not matched to a gene: 6.

The chain's CDR3 is CASSQPGLAGTTNTQYF. CDR3 nucleotide sequence: TGTGCCAGCAGTCAACCGGGACTAGCGGGAACCACGAATACGCAGTATTTT. V gene TRBV28 combines with J gene TRBJ2-3; TRBD2 matches at 13 bases. V lost 5 bases, J lost 7 bases, and 12 bases stayed unmatched. In germline, CDR1 is MDHEN, CDR2 SYDVKM. This CDR3 has 17 amino acids.

This chain connects TRBV23-1 to TRBJ1-2, with 7 bases fitting TRBD1. TRBV23-1 is recorded as an ORF, its role being uncertain. V lost 2 bases and J lost 3; bases outside the gene matches: 0. CDR3 length: 13 amino acids. The CDR3 bases are TGCGCCAGCAGTCAAGACAGGGACTATGGCTACACCTTC. It yields the protein CASSQDRDYGYTF.

CDR3 sequence reads: CSVEWDRGLGAFF. DNA for the CDR3: TGCAGCGTTGAATGGGACAGGGGGCTCGGGGCTTTCTTT. V usage is TRBV29-1 and J usage is TRBJ1-1, with 12 bases identical to TRBD1. Germline lookup yields CDR1 SQVTM and CDR2 ANQGSEA. The CDR3 has 13 amino acids. Losses at the gene ends were 2 bases for V and 11 bases for J; bases not matched to a gene: 6.

This chain connects TRBV10-3 to TRBJ1-6; 7 bases agree with TRBD1. The CDR3 sequence is 14 residues long. Germline V gene data show CDR1 as ENHRY and CDR2 as SYGVKD. J was trimmed by 6 bases and V by 4 bases; bases with no gene match: 3. In nucleotides, the CDR3 is TGTGCCATCAGTGGACAGGGAGGTAATTCACCCCTCCACTTT. This gives the protein CAISGQGGNSPLHF.

This chain connects TRBV7-3 to TRBJ1-5; the match to TRBD1 covers 7 bases. Germline assignment: CDR1 SGHTA and CDR2 FQGTGA. This CDR3 comprises 13 residues. The trim removed 2 bases at V and 5 bases at J, leaving 0 bases unmatched. The CDR3 DNA sequence: TGTGCCAGCAGCTTAGACAGGGATCAGCCCCAGCATTTT. The encoded protein is CASSLDRDQPQHF.

V usage is TRBV6-5 and J usage is TRBJ2-2, with TRBD1 identical over 8 bases. Germline CDR1 reads MNHEY; CDR2 reads SVGAGI. Trimming took 6 bases from V and 6 from J; bases not matched to a gene: 9. The CDR3 spans 15 residues. The CDR3 loop is CASSSTGGRAGELFF. For the CDR3, the DNA is TGTGCCAGCAGCTCAACAGGGGGTAGGGCCGGGGAGCTGTTTTTT.

V gene TRBV19 combines with J gene TRBJ1-5; a possible D gene is TRBD1 (5 bases). Per the germline V gene, CDR1 is LNHDA and CDR2 is SQIVND (reference sequence). Trimming left V 8 bases short and J 4 bases short, with 9 bases between. This CDR3 is built from 12 residues. The CDR3 region is CASHTGNQPQHF. Here the CDR3 DNA reads TGTGCCAGTCATACAGGAAATCAGCCCCAGCATTTT.

The gene calls are TRBV5-1 and TRBJ1-3, with 7 bases identical to TRBD1. Germline V lookup: CDR1 SGHRS, CDR2 YFSETQ. Germline trimming cut 3 bases from V and 14 bases from J; bases unmatched to any gene: 14. The CDR3 is 14 amino acids. The CDR3 reads CASSSGQPTQGVYF. The CDR3, as DNA: TGCGCCAGCAGCTCGGGACAGCCTACCCAGGGCGTATATTTT. Looking up the rest from reference TRBV5-1 and TRBJ1-3 gives the full variable domain: KAGVTQTPRYLIKTRGQQVTLSCSPISGHRSVSWYQQTPGQGLQFLFEYFSETQRNKGNFPGRFSGRQFSNSRSEMNVSTLELGDSALYLCASSSGQPTQGVYFGEGSWLTVV.

The V gene is TRBV7-6, the J gene TRBJ2-5; D is possibly TRBD1 (5 bases). Trimming stripped 2 bases from V and 4 bases from J, with 11 bases between. This CDR3 comprises 14 residues. CDR1 and CDR2 (germline): SGHVS, FNYEAQ. CDR3 amino acids: CASSLSREPETQYF. CDR3 sequence (DNA): TGTGCCAGCAGCTTAAGCAGGGAACCAGAGACCCAGTACTTC.

Concerning this clone: Relative to the germline gene, one junction end is altered; a read error may explain this. The V and J genes are TRBV24-1 and TRBJ2-6; a weak D match, TRBD1 (5 bases). The CDR3 is made up of 20 amino acids. Germline V gives CDR1 KGHDR, CDR2 SFDVKD. Here the CDR3 DNA reads TGTGCCACCAGTGTTTTGGGCAGGGCTATGATTCACTCTGGGGCCAACGTCCTGACTTTC. Translated, it gives CATSVLGRAMIHSGANVLTF.

The chain uses TRBV18 and TRBJ1-2; unclear D gene. Between the trimmed V and J ends, which lost 0 bases and 7 bases, there was a span of 12 bases. The CDR3 covers 14 residues. CDR1 is KGHSH and CDR2 is LQKENI in the germline V gene. The DNA for the CDR3 is TGTGCCAGCTCACCACCGGCGCAGGATACTGGCTACACCTTC. The encoded protein is CASSPPAQDTGYTF.